This T cell receptor (beta chain) originates from a study of shared clonotypes between healthy human individuals. There are 14 residues in the CDR3. V was shortened by 0 bases and J by 8 bases, with 11 bases between the two germline ends. Germline V lookup: CDR1 SGHTA, CDR2 FQGNSA. Assay used: immunoSEQ multiplex PCR; TCRdb lists only in-frame clones, some missing. The sample shows some 1,600,000 clones, about 98% of them seen only once. Sequenced input: naive CD4+ T cells sorted from blood. This sample's subset: CD45RA+ positively selected. The chain is built from TRBV7-2 and TRBJ2-1, with TRBD2 as a possible D gene (6 bases). The clonotype comes from a man in his thirties or forties in good health. The CDR3 nucleotides are TGTGCCAGCAGCTTAGCCCGGGAGCGAGATGAGCAGTTCTTC. Its translation is CASSLARERDEQFF.